This T cell receptor beta chain was retrieved from a study of cytomegalovirus exposure and HLA in healthy donors. From germline, CDR1 is SGDLS and CDR2 YYNGEE. Deletions cut 4 bases from V and 4 bases from J, with 13 bases between. The CDR3 has 14 amino acids. The study ran its PCR with 60 Vbeta and 13 Jbeta primers. Method: immunoSEQ multiplex PCR; TCRdb's copy keeps in-frame clones and lacks some. The data contain 150,000 to 200,000 clones, around three quarters of them singletons. Sequencing input: PBMCs. J is TRBJ2-3 and V is TRBV9; D is perhaps TRBD1 (5 bases). This clonotype was obtained from a woman under 40 in good health and CMV-seronegative. The CDR3 DNA is TGTGCCAGCAGCCCCACTGGACAAGCAGATACGCAGTATTTT. It encodes CASSPTGQADTQYF.